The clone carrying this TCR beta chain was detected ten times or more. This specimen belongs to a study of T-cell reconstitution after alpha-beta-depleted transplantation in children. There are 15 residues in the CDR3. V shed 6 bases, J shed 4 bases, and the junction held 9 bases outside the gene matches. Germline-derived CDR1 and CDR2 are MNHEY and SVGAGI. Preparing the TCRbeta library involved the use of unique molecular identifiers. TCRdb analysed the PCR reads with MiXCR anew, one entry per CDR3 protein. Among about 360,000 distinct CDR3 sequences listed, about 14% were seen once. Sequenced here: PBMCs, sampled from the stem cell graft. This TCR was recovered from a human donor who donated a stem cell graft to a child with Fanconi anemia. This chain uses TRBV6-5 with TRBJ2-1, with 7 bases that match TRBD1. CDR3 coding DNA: TGTGCCAGCAGCCAGACGGGACAGCCTTACAATGAGCAGTTCTTC. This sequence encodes CASSQTGQPYNEQFF.